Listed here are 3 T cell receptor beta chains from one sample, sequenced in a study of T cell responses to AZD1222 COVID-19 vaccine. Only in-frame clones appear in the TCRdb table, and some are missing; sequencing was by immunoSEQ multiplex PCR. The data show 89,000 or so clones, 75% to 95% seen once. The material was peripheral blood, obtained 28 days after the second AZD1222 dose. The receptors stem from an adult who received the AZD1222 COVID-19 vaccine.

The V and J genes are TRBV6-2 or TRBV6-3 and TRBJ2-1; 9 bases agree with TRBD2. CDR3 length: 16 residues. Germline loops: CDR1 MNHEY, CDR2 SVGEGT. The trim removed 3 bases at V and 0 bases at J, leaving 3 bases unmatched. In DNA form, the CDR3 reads TGTGCCAGCAGTTATTATAGCGGGAGCTCCTACAATGAGCAGTTCTTC. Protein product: CASSYYSGSSYNEQFF.

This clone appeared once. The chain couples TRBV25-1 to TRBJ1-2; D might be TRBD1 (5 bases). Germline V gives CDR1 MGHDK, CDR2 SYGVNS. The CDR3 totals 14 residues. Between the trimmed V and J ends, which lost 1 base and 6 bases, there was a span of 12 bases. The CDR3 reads CASSELGQGNGYTF. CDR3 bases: TGTGCCAGCAGTGAATTAGGGCAGGGAAATGGCTACACCTTC.

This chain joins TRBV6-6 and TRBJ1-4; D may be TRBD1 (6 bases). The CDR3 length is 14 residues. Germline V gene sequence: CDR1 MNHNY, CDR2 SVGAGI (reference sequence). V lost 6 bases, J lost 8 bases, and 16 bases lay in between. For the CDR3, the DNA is TGTGCCAGCAGGGGAAACAGGGAAATAGAAAAACTGTTTTTT. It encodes CASRGNREIEKLFF.